Given below is one TCR beta chain in context. This record belongs to a study of shared clonotypes between healthy human individuals. Sequenced by immunoSEQ multiplex PCR; TCRdb stores in-frame clones only, minus some. The sample lists about 1.1 million clones; approximately 80% were seen once. This clonotype was obtained from a man aged 18-30 years in good health. Some clones in this sample may be carry-over from other donors' samples. The sequenced sample was memory CD4+ T cells from PBMCs. Subset specified: CD45RA-negative fraction.

CDR3 residues: CASSQTPDRPEGYTF. DNA of the CDR3: TGTGCCAGCTCACAGACCCCAGACAGGCCAGAAGGCTACACCTTC. The chain uses TRBV18 and TRBJ1-2; TRBD1 might be the D (6 bases). CDR1 is KGHSH, CDR2 LQKENI, per germline. Trimming stripped 4 bases from V and 8 bases from J, with 20 bases between. The CDR3 is 15 residues long.